Presented here are 29 T cell receptor beta chains from one specimen sequenced in a study of blood T cell repertoires in COVID-19. TCRdb's table, derived via immunoSEQ multiplex PCR, lists solely in-frame clones and lacks some. The sample has roughly 290,000 clones, around 90% seen once; the top ten hold more than 6%. Sequenced input: peripheral blood. The origin of the receptors is a woman between 25 and 40 years old with COVID-19, enrolled during active disease.

This clone has only one observation. The chain couples TRBV30 to TRBJ1-5, with a weak D call TRBD1 (6 bases). The CDR3 runs to 15 residues. Trimming left V 0 bases short and J 2 bases short, with 11 bases between. CDR1 GTSNPN and CDR2 SVGIG come from the germline V gene (reference sequence). CDR3 amino acids: CAWSVQGVGNQPQHF. For the CDR3, the DNA is TGTGCCTGGAGTGTACAGGGAGTGGGCAATCAGCCCCAGCATTTT.

The chain recombines TRBV27 with TRBJ2-1; possibly TRBD1 for D (6 bases). Looked up from germline, CDR1 is MNHEY and CDR2 is SMNVEV (reference sequence). Deletions cut 7 bases from V and 2 bases from J, with 15 bases between. The CDR3 totals 15 residues. Written as DNA, the CDR3 is TGTGCCAGCACTCCCGGGACAAAGGCCTACAATGAGCAGTTCTTC. This sequence encodes CASTPGTKAYNEQFF.

The chain recombines TRBV5-1 with TRBJ1-5; 9 bases match TRBD1. Germline values: CDR1 SGHRS, CDR2 YFSETQ. The CDR3 totals 16 residues. V lost 4 bases, J lost 3 bases, and 8 bases stayed unmatched. The CDR3: CASSLGTGRVNQPQHF. The CDR3, as DNA: TGCGCCAGCAGCCTTGGGACAGGGCGGGTCAATCAGCCCCAGCATTTT.

The chain carries TRBV29-1 and TRBJ2-1; a weak D match, TRBD2 (6 bases). The germline gives CDR1 SQVTM, CDR2 ANQGSEA. CDR3 length: 13 residues. Trimming cost V 6 bases and J 0 bases, with 9 bases left between them. DNA for the CDR3: TGCAGCGTCACTAGCTACTCCTACAATGAGCAGTTCTTC. Protein product: CSVTSYSYNEQFF.

The rearrangement links TRBV14 to TRBJ2-6; 9 bases line up with TRBD1. Germline CDR1 is SGHDN and CDR2 is FVKESK. The CDR3 extends over 17 amino acids. Trimming cost V 0 bases and J 2 bases; bases outside gene matches: 2. The CDR3 nucleotides read TGTGCCAGCAGCCAAGACACAGGGGGCACTGGGGCCAACGTCCTGACTTTC. Translation gives CASSQDTGGTGANVLTF.

The chain employs TRBV24-1 and TRBJ2-5; D may be TRBD1 (6 bases). CDR3 size: 15 residues. Per germline, CDR1 KGHDR and CDR2 SFDVKD. Trimming left V 4 bases short and J 5 bases short, with 16 bases between. The CDR3 DNA reads as TGTGCCACCAGTGACGAAAACAGGGTGAAGGAGACCCAGTACTTC. Its translation is CATSDENRVKETQYF.

V and J are TRBV28 and TRBJ1-5; weak D call: TRBD1 (5 bases). Per the germline V gene, CDR1 is MDHEN and CDR2 is SYDVKM. CDR3 length: 15 residues. V lost 6 bases and J 2 bases, leaving 14 bases between the germline ends. Here the CDR3 reads CASSRPIGGNQPQHF. In DNA, the CDR3 is TGTGCCAGCAGCCGTCCCATAGGGGGCAATCAGCCCCAGCATTTT.

The genes are TRBV5-4 and TRBJ2-7; perhaps TRBD1 as D (5 bases). Germline assignment: CDR1 SGHNT and CDR2 YYREEE (reference sequence). V lost 4 bases to trimming and J lost 4 bases, with 12 bases between them. This CDR3 spans 13 amino acids. The CDR3 nucleotides read TGTGCCAGCAGCAGCACAGACAGTTACGAGCAGTACTTC. Protein: CASSSTDSYEQYF.

This clone was seen a handful of times. The rearrangement joins TRBV6-6 to TRBJ2-7, with TRBD1 identical over 8 bases. J was trimmed by 4 bases and V by 7 bases; bases with no gene match: 9. The CDR3 sequence is 14 residues long. Germline values: CDR1 MNHNY, CDR2 SVGAGI (reference sequence). This CDR3 is CASNRDRGMYEQYF. CDR3 DNA sequence: TGTGCCAGCAATCGCGACAGGGGAATGTACGAGCAGTACTTC.

The chain joins TRBV9 to TRBJ1-3; no reliable D call. Germline CDR1 is SGDLS and CDR2 is YYNGEE. V lost 3 bases, J lost 4 bases, and 11 bases lay in between. This CDR3 comprises 14 residues. CDR3: CASSGAWNGNTIYF. The CDR3 DNA reads as TGTGCCAGCAGCGGGGCTTGGAACGGAAACACCATATATTTT.

V is TRBV19 and J is TRBJ1-6; D unclear. V lost 7 bases to trimming and J lost 6 bases, with 16 bases between them. The CDR3 has 15 residues. Germline V lookup: CDR1 LNHDA, CDR2 SQIVND (reference sequence). CDR3 sequence (DNA): TGTGCCAGTACCTTAAATGGGGAGTTTAATTCACCCCTCCACTTT. This codes for CASTLNGEFNSPLHF.

The chain is built from TRBV5-6 and TRBJ2-7; no firm D call. The CDR3 contains 12 residues. CDR1 SGHDT and CDR2 YYEEEE come from the germline V gene. Trimming removed 0 bases from V and 5 bases from J, with 6 bases in between. The CDR3 nucleotides are TGTGCCAGCAGCTTGGCGGTCGACGAGCAGTACTTC. Its translation: CASSLAVDEQYF.

The V call is TRBV5-1, the J call TRBJ1-4; unclear D gene. Germline V CDR1 and CDR2: SGHRS, YFSETQ. This CDR3 comprises 15 residues. V was clipped by 0 bases and J by 0 bases, with 6 bases between them. CDR3 sequence reads: CASSLGPATNEKLFF. CDR3 nucleotides: TGCGCCAGCAGCTTGGGGCCAGCAACTAATGAAAAACTGTTTTTT.

The V call is TRBV6-1, the J call TRBJ1-3; D ambiguous. The germline V gene encodes CDR1 MNHNS and CDR2 SASEGT. CDR3 length: 15 residues. Trimming took off 1 base at V and 0 bases at J, with 7 bases between the two ends. CDR3 in amino acids: CASSEEQSSGNTIYF. DNA for the CDR3: TGTGCCAGCAGTGAAGAACAGAGCTCTGGAAACACCATATATTTT.

The rearrangement links TRBV4-1 to TRBJ2-1, with a possible D match to TRBD2 (6 bases). The ends were cut back, 6 bases at V and 7 bases at J, with 19 bases in the middle. The CDR3 length is 15 residues. Germline lookup yields CDR1 MGHRA and CDR2 YSYEKL. This CDR3 reads CASSLGSGPENEQFF. The CDR3 region has the DNA TGCGCCAGCAGTCTGGGAAGCGGGCCGGAGAATGAGCAGTTCTTC.

CDR3 nucleotide sequence: TGCGCCAGCAGCCGGGGACAGATGAACACTGAAGCTTTCTTT. Its protein product is CASSRGQMNTEAFF. The chain couples TRBV5-1 to TRBJ1-1, with 7 bases that match TRBD1. This CDR3 spans 14 amino acids. V lost 4 bases to trimming and J lost 0 bases; unmatched junction nucleotides: 3. Per germline, CDR1 SGHRS and CDR2 YFSETQ.

This rearrangement joins TRBV4-1 to TRBJ1-5; the D gene is possibly TRBD1 (6 bases). The V end was cut by 0 bases, the J end by 6 bases, with 12 bases between. Germline values: CDR1 MGHRA, CDR2 YSYEKL. The CDR3 spans 15 residues. Here the CDR3 reads CASSQEQGSGQPQHF. As DNA, the CDR3 is TGCGCCAGCAGCCAAGAACAGGGATCGGGTCAGCCCCAGCATTTT.

The chain carries TRBV12-5 and TRBJ2-2, with D unclear. Germline CDR1 reads LGHNT; CDR2 reads FRNRAP. This CDR3 is built from 13 residues. The V end lost 1 base, the J end lost 4 bases, and 4 bases lay between the germline ends. This chain's CDR3 is CASGLGLTGELFF. Written as DNA, the CDR3 is TGTGCTAGTGGTTTGGGACTCACCGGGGAGCTGTTTTTT.

The chain links TRBV27 to TRBJ2-1, with TRBD2 matching 12 bases. Germline CDR1 is MNHEY and CDR2 is SMNVEV (reference sequence). V trimming: 5 bases; J trimming: 1 base; junction bases outside the gene matches: 6. The CDR3 extends over 17 amino acids. This CDR3 is CASSDGTSGFSYNEQFF. The DNA for the CDR3 is TGTGCCAGCAGTGATGGGACTAGCGGGTTTTCCTACAATGAGCAGTTCTTC.

The rearrangement links TRBV11-2 to TRBJ1-2; D is perhaps TRBD1 (5 bases). CDR3 length: 15 amino acids. V was shortened by 5 bases and J by 4 bases, with 17 bases between the two germline ends. Germline CDR1 is SGHAT and CDR2 is FQNNGV. The CDR3 nucleotides are TGTGCCAGCAGCCCGGACAAATTCTTTTTCTATGGCTACACCTTC. This sequence encodes CASSPDKFFFYGYTF.

J is TRBJ1-2 and V is TRBV20-1; possibly TRBD1 for D (6 bases). Trimming shortened V by 3 bases and J by 7 bases, and 12 bases separated the two germline ends. CDR3 length equals 12 residues. The germline V gene encodes CDR1 DFQATT and CDR2 SNEGSKA (reference sequence). CDR3 sequence: CSASGAGAGYTF. As DNA, the CDR3 is TGCAGTGCTAGTGGAGCAGGGGCTGGCTACACCTTC.

V usage is TRBV4-1 and J usage is TRBJ1-2; tentatively, D is TRBD1 (5 bases). V was clipped by 0 bases and J by 4 bases, with 12 bases between them. The length of the CDR3 is 15 residues. The germline V gene has CDR1 MGHRA and CDR2 YSYEKL. The CDR3 region has the DNA TGCGCCAGCAGCCAAGAGGAGGGGACCCCCTATGGCTACACCTTC. Encoded protein: CASSQEEGTPYGYTF.

The chain uses TRBV28 and TRBJ1-1; TRBD1 aligns across 7 bases. Germline lookup yields CDR1 MDHEN and CDR2 SYDVKM. This CDR3 has 13 residues. The ends lost 6 bases at V and 6 bases at J; junction bases unmatched: 7. Here the CDR3 reads CASSRQGWAEAFF. As DNA, the CDR3 is TGTGCCAGCAGCAGACAGGGTTGGGCTGAAGCTTTCTTT.

CDR3 in DNA: TGCGCCAGCAGCCAAGGGGACAGGGGGGATCAGCCCCAGCATTTT. Its protein is CASSQGDRGDQPQHF. The chain has TRBV4-1 and TRBJ1-5; TRBD1 agrees at 11 bases. Per germline, CDR1 MGHRA and CDR2 YSYEKL. This CDR3 region has 15 residues. V lost 1 base to trimming and J lost 5 bases; unmatched junction nucleotides: 1.

V gene TRBV5-1 combines with J gene TRBJ2-2, with D tentatively TRBD2 (5 bases). Between the trimmed V and J ends, which lost 0 bases and 3 bases, there was a span of 12 bases. This CDR3 region has 16 residues. Germline loops: CDR1 SGHRS, CDR2 YFSETQ. CDR3 nucleotide sequence: TGCGCCAGCAGCTTGGCCCGGGGAGTATACACCGGGGAGCTGTTTTTT. It translates to CASSLARGVYTGELFF.

The chain combines TRBV11-2 with TRBJ2-3, with a tentative D call TRBD1 (5 bases). Trimming stripped 3 bases from V and 2 bases from J, with 9 bases between. Looked up from germline, CDR1 is SGHAT and CDR2 is FQNNGV. CDR3 length: 14 residues. Written as DNA, the CDR3 is TGTGCCAGCAGCTTGGGGCCCTACACAGATACGCAGTATTTT. The encoded protein is CASSLGPYTDTQYF.

V usage is TRBV15 and J usage is TRBJ2-1; 7 nucleotides agree with TRBD1. The trim removed 0 bases at V and 8 bases at J, leaving 13 bases unmatched. The CDR3 totals 17 residues. Germline CDR1 LNHNV, CDR2 YYDKDF (reference sequence). CDR3 coding DNA: TGTGCCACCAGCAGAGACCTCAACAGGGGATCTGTCTATGAGCAGTTCTTC. It encodes CATSRDLNRGSVYEQFF.

This clone was found once. The chain uses TRBV7-3 and TRBJ2-2; TRBD1 matches 7 bases. This CDR3 has 14 amino acids. V dropped 6 bases and J dropped 5; count of bases not matched to a gene: 6. Germline CDR1 SGHTA, CDR2 FQGTGA. The CDR3 loop is CASRSQGETGELFF. In nucleotides, the CDR3 is TGTGCCAGCAGAAGTCAGGGGGAGACCGGGGAGCTGTTTTTT. Filled out from reference TRBV7-3 and TRBJ2-2, the complete variable domain reads GAGVSQTPSNKVTEKGKYVELRCDPISGHTALYWYRQSLGQGPEFLIYFQGTGAADDSGLPNDRFFAVRPEGSVSTLKIQRTERGDSAVYLCASRSQGETGELFFGEGSRLTVL.

The chain recombines TRBV19 with TRBJ2-7; TRBD1 agrees at 7 bases. V was pared by 6 bases and J by 7 bases, with 12 bases of the junction left unmatched. CDR1 LNHDA and CDR2 SQIVND come from the germline V gene (reference sequence). This CDR3 spans 14 amino acids. The CDR3 DNA reads as TGTGCCAGTAGCTCCGGGACAGTGGCCCGGGAGCAGTACTTC. Translating gives CASSSGTVAREQYF.